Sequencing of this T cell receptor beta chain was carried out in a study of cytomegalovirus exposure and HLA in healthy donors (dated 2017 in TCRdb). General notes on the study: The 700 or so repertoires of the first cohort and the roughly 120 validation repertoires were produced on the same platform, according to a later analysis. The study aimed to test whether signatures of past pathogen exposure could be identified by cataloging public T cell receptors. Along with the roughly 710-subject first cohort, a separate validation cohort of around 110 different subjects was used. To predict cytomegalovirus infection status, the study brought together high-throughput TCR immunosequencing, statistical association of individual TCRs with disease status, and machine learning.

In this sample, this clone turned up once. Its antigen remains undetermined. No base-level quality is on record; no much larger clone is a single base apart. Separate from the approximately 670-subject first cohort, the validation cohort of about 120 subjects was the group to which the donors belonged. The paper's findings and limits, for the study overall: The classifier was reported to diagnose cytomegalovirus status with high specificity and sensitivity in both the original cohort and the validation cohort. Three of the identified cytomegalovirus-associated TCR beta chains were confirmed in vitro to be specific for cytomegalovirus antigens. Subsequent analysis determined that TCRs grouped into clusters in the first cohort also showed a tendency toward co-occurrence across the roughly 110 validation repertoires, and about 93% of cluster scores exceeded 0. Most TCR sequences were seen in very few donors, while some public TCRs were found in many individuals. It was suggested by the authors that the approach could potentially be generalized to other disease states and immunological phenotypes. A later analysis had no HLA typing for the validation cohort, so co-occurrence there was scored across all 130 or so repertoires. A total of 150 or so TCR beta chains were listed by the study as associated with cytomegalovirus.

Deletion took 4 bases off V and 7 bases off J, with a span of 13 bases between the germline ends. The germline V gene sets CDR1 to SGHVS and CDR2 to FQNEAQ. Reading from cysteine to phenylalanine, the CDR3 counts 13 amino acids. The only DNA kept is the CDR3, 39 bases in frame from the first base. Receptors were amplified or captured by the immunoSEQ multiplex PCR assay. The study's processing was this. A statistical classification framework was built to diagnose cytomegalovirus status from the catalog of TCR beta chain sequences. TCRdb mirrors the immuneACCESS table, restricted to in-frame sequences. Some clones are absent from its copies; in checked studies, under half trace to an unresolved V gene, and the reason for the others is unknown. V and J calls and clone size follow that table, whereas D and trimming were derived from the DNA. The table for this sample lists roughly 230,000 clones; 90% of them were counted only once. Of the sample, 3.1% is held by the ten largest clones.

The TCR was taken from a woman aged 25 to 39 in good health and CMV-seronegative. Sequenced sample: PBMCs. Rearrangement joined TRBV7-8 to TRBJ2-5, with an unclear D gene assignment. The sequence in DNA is TGTGCCAGCAGCTCGCCCCTAATAGGGACCCAGTACTTC. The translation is CASSSPLIGTQYF.